Given below is one T cell receptor beta chain in context. It lacks a known antigen. Base-call qualities are not available, and no considerably larger clone is one nucleotide away. The time point label for this specimen denotes: baseline before first vaccination. Per the publication, the treatment or condition label means: meningococcal conjugate vaccine given as trial control. Vaccinee samples came from UK trials COV001 and COV002, including a single-blind randomized controlled phase 2/3 trial of AZD1222 (ChAdOx1 nCoV-19) in healthy adults. For TCRbeta chain sequencing, PBMC samples were collected from trial participants at day 0 and at day 28 after the second dose. This specimen belongs to a study of T cell responses to AZD1222 COVID-19 vaccine (dated by TCRdb to about 2021). With regard to the full study: TCR sequencing was performed for about 250 trial participants, of whom about 200 were given two doses of AZD1222 and around 25 were given two doses of MenACWY control vaccine. Trial participants were enrolled by age into subgroups of 18-55, 56-69 and 70-plus years, and approximately 150, 30 and 60 TCR-sequenced participants, respectively, were included in these subgroups.

The research as a whole found: The vaccine-associated CD4 TCRs covered the entire spike protein, and the dominant responses fell in regions 160-218 and 743-854. Participants were mostly white British and included more females than males, and it was suggested by the authors that clonal diversity may have been underestimated. Nearly half of unique spike-specific TCRs reportedly recognized epitopes outside regions mutated in the B.1.351 and B.1.1.7 variants. Because no samples from the day 14 peak response were available, repertoires could be characterized only after the peak T cell response. After two AZD1222 doses, spike-specific TCR breadth and depth were significantly higher than at day 0 and than in MenACWY recipients. Conclusions about previously exposed vaccinees are limited, since just six AZD1222 recipients were seropositive for SARS-CoV-2 at baseline. In the small 56-69-year group, the increase in depth fell short of significance, most likely because of low power.

The CDR3 regions of human TCRbeta chains were analyzed by immunosequencing. In the source study's methods: TCRs in the repertoires were matched against a reference library of SARS-CoV-2-specific TCRs that had been generated with the MIRA antigen-specificity platform. Breadth was defined as the fraction of unique TCRs that were SARS-CoV-2-associated. Depth was defined as the fraction of total T cells that were SARS-CoV-2-associated. Using the MIRA data, each spike-specific TCR was assigned both to the spike region to which the TCR was reactive and to a CD4 or CD8 class. Log10-transformed breadth and depth values were compared by one-way ANOVA with Sidak's multiple comparisons tests. As stored in TCRdb, this immuneACCESS dataset retains in-frame rearrangements with V and J assigned. A fraction of the clones does not appear; measured against another copy, unresolved V genes explain less than half of the discrepancy, and the remainder lacks a known reason. That table is the source of V, J and clone size, and D and trimming were worked out from the DNA. Across this sample there are about 90,000 clones, with about 90% seen only once. The biggest ten clones account for about a tenth of the sample.

Reading from cysteine to phenylalanine, the CDR3 counts 13 amino acids. This entry keeps only the CDR3 DNA: 39 bases, framed from base 1. CDR1 is given as MNHNY and CDR2 as SVGAGI, both from the germline V gene (reference sequence). V drops 8 bases and J drops 2 bases, leaving 7 bases in between. The sequence was collected from an adult in good health. Sequences were derived from peripheral blood, sampled on day 0 of MenACWY control vaccination. In this chain, TRBV6-6 is recombined with TRBJ1-6; the D gene is unclear. The DNA is as follows: TGTGCCAGCCGGGCAGCCTATAATTCACCCCTCCACTTT. The encoded protein is CASRAAYNSPLHF.